The clone carrying this T cell receptor beta chain was seen a handful of times. What it binds is not known. Construction of TCR beta libraries was performed using quantitative 5'-RACE with molecular barcodes. TCRdb redid the calling of the 5' RACE reads with MiXCR, one entry per CDR3 protein. The data show around 450,000 distinct CDR3 sequences, 20% to 30% seen once. This sample was taken from a study of CD8 T cells in ankylosing spondylitis. V was trimmed by 1 base and J by 4 bases, leaving 16 bases between them. The length of the CDR3 is 16 residues. In germline, CDR1 is DFQATT, CDR2 SNEGSKA (reference sequence). Notes on the study in general: According to the report, clones linked to the disease were significantly enriched in matched synovial fluid samples taken from ankylosing spondylitis patients. Within ankylosing spondylitis blood, a TCR beta motif made up of roughly eight highly homologous variants appeared to be characteristic.

The rearrangement links TRBV20-1 to TRBJ2-2; D is perhaps TRBD2 (5 bases). The TCR sequence derives from a male donor with ankylosing spondylitis. The sequencing sample was made of blood, either unsorted or a sorted T cell fraction (not recorded which). CDR3 protein: CSARATTGLLTGELFF. In DNA, the CDR3 is TGCAGTGCTAGAGCCACAACCGGACTCCTCACCGGGGAGCTGTTTTTT.